The TCR beta chain under discussion was sequenced for a study of blood T cells in healthy people across ages. General study findings and limits: Changes seen in expanded clonotypes were possibly confounded by donor CMV status left unknown.

A sample-barcoded 5' primer and a J-beta primer mix were used in a second PCR of roughly 6 to 11 cycles. Each TCR beta cDNA got a 12-nucleotide random molecular identifier. TCRdb re-called the 5' RACE reads with MiXCR, one entry per CDR3 protein. The sample lists 1 million or so distinct CDR3 sequences, less than 50% seen once, with around 18% in the top ten. Peripheral blood from each donor was collected in a volume of 8 to 10 milliliters. Remarks on this clonotype: The antigen is undetermined.

The material sequenced was blood. The TCR was taken from a woman in her fifties or sixties in good health.

This chain's CDR3 is CASTSWAGVDEQFF. The DNA of the CDR3 is TGCGCCAGCACCAGTTGGGCGGGAGTCGATGAGCAGTTCTTC. This chain connects TRBV10-2 to TRBJ2-1; 7 positions match TRBD2. The CDR3 totals 14 residues. Unmatched junction bases numbered 11, after V lost 7 bases and J lost 8 bases. The germline gives CDR1 WSHSY, CDR2 SAAADI.